This T cell receptor (beta chain) appears in the sequencing data of a study of CD8+ T cells in alopecia areata. With V trimmed by 2 bases and J by 0 bases, 3 bases remained unmatched. Germline V gene sequence: CDR1 SNHLY, CDR2 FYNNEI. The CDR3 sequence is 16 residues long. RNA was isolated and reverse transcribed to cDNA, the sequencing template. Sequencing used immunoSEQ multiplex PCR; TCRdb keeps in-frame clones, though not all of them. Among some 200,000 clones listed, approximately 60% were seen once. Treatment here: oral pan-JAK inhibitor, 5-10 mg twice daily. The sequence was collected from a human donor with alopecia areata. This sample comprised CD4+ T cells sorted from blood, obtained at week 4, from a patient treated with tofacitinib. The chain employs TRBV2 and TRBJ2-5, with TRBD2 identical over 10 bases. In nucleotides, the CDR3 is TGTGCCAGCAGTGAATTTAGCGGGGGGAACCAAGAGACCCAGTACTTC. The encoded protein is CASSEFSGGNQETQYF.